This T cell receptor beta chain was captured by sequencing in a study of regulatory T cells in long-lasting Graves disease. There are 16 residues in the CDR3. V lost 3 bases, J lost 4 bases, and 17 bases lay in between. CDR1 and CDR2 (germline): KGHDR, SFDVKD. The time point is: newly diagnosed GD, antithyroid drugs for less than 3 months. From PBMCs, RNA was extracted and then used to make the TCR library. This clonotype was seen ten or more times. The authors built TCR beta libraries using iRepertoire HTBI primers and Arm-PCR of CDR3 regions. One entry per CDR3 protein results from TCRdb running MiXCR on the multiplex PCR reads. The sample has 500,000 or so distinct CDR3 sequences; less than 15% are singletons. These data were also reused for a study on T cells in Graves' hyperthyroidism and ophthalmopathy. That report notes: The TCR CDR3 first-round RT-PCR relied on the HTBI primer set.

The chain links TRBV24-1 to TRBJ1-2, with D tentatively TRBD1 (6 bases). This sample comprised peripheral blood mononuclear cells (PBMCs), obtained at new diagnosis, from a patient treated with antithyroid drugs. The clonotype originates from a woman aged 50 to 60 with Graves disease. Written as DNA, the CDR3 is TGTGCCACCAGTGATAGATTCTCGACAGGCGCCTATGGCTACACCTTC. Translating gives CATSDRFSTGAYGYTF.